The present T cell receptor beta chain was sequenced within a study of T cell changes during pregnancy in multiple sclerosis. This clone occurred once. The germline V gene has CDR1 KGHSH and CDR2 LQKENI. V trimming: 4 bases; J trimming: 5 bases; junction bases outside the gene matches: 7. This CDR3 has 14 amino acids. Using immunoSEQ multiplex PCR, the repertoire was profiled, and TCRdb retains in-frame clones only, with some absent. The data show 66,000 or so clones, 70% to 90% seen once. The source of this sequence is a female donor in good health, enrolled as a control in a pregnancy study. The V gene is TRBV18, the J gene TRBJ2-7; 8 nucleotides match TRBD2. The source material was peripheral blood, sampled in the first trimester of pregnancy. The CDR3 region is CASSLPGLDNEQYF. The CDR3 bases are TGTGCCAGCTCACTGCCGGGACTAGATAACGAGCAGTACTTC.